One sample yielded the 20 T cell receptor beta chains listed below, sequenced in a study of identifying expanded T cells in peripheral blood (dated by TCRdb to the late 2010s). Receptors were amplified or captured by the immunoSEQ multiplex PCR assay. TCRdb mirrors the immuneACCESS table, restricted to in-frame sequences. Some clones are absent from its copies; in checked studies, under half trace to an unresolved V gene, and the reason for the others is unknown. The sample records about 90,000 clones, around 90% of which are singletons. The ten largest account for approximately 5.4% of the sample. Sample: blood. The receptors shown here come from a person aged 18 to 75 in good health.

The chain has TRBV5-1 and TRBJ1-4; D not certain. This CDR3 is built from 15 residues. Trimming stripped 0 bases from V and 0 bases from J, with 6 bases between. Per germline, CDR1 SGHRS and CDR2 YFSETQ. CDR3 sequence reads: CASSLVSATNEKLFF. The CDR3 region has the DNA TGCGCCAGCAGCTTGGTCTCCGCAACTAATGAAAAACTGTTTTTT.

This chain links TRBV7-9 with TRBJ1-2; no reliable D call. Per germline, CDR1 SEHNR and CDR2 FQNEAQ (reference sequence). The ends were cut back, 2 bases at V and 4 bases at J, with 11 bases in the middle. The CDR3 is 14 amino acids. CDR3 nucleotides: TGTGCCAGCAGCTTAATCGAAGGACCCTATGGCTACACCTTC. Its translation is CASSLIEGPYGYTF.

The chain links TRBV4-3 to TRBJ2-2; the D call may be TRBD1 or TRBD2 (5 bases each). CDR1 is LGHNA, CDR2 YSLEER, per germline. V lost 4 bases, J lost 4 bases, and 34 bases lay in between. CDR3 length: 22 amino acids. CDR3 sequence reads: CASSRRIGVWYRDPGCTGELFF. Here the CDR3 DNA reads TGCGCCAGCAGCCGAAGAATAGGAGTGTGGTATCGGGACCCAGGGTGCACCGGGGAGCTGTTTTTT.

This clone was found once. This chain uses TRBV19 with TRBJ2-5; D not resolved. Trimming took 3 bases from V and 1 from J, leaving 6 bases between them. CDR3 length: 13 residues. Germline loops: CDR1 LNHDA, CDR2 SQIVND (reference sequence). The CDR3 DNA reads as TGTGCCAGTAGTATGAGTCCCCAAGAGACCCAGTACTTC. Encoded protein: CASSMSPQETQYF.

V gene TRBV29-1 combines with J gene TRBJ2-5; TRBD2 matches 8 bases. Germline V gene lookup returns CDR1 SQVTM and CDR2 ANQGSEA. This CDR3 spans 15 amino acids. The V and J ends lost 3 bases and 4 bases, in that order; junction bases with no gene match: 10. The CDR3 DNA follows: TGCAGCGTTGACCCCGTACGGGGGGGAATAGAGACCCAGTACTTC. It translates to CSVDPVRGGIETQYF.

CDR3 protein: CASSPGTSGGNEQFF. CDR3 DNA sequence: TGTGCCAGCAGCCCGGGGACTAGCGGGGGGAATGAGCAGTTCTTC. This chain uses TRBV7-7 with TRBJ2-1; TRBD2 aligns across 15 bases. The V gene end was trimmed by 5 bases and the J gene end by 7 bases; junction bases not matched to a gene: 3. Germline CDR1 and CDR2: SSHAT and FNYEAQ (reference sequence). This CDR3 comprises 15 residues.

The chain employs TRBV30 and TRBJ1-6; D call uncertain. The CDR3 spans 13 residues. V was pared by 4 bases and J by 8 bases, with 12 bases between. Looked up from germline, CDR1 is GTSNPN and CDR2 is SVGIG (reference sequence). The CDR3 region is CAWTQDFDSPLHF. The CDR3 DNA follows: TGTGCCTGGACCCAGGACTTCGATTCACCCCTCCACTTT.

The chain uses TRBV29-1 and TRBJ1-2, with 7 bases fitting TRBD1. The CDR3 is 14 residues long. The J segment lost 1 base and the V segment lost 6 bases, leaving 8 bases of the junction unmatched. Looked up from germline, CDR1 is SQVTM and CDR2 is ANQGSEA. CDR3 nucleotides: TGCAGCGTCGACGGGACAGAGTTTAACTATGGCTACACCTTC. Its translation: CSVDGTEFNYGYTF.

V and J are TRBV9 and TRBJ1-5; weak D call: TRBD1 (6 bases). Germline CDR1 is SGDLS and CDR2 is YYNGEE. The V gene lost 9 bases and the J gene lost 7 bases, with 26 bases spanning the gap. This CDR3 region has 16 residues. CDR3 bases: TGTGCCACTTCGCGGGGGCCGAGGCAGTGGAGGCAGCCCCAGCATTTT. Translation: CATSRGPRQWRQPQHF.

The V call is TRBV10-1, the J call TRBJ1-1; TRBD1 matches at 7 bases. V trimming: 5 bases; J trimming: 1 base; junction bases outside the gene matches: 1. CDR3 length: 13 residues. CDR1 and CDR2 (germline): WNHNN, SYGVQD (reference sequence). The CDR3: CASSRQGNTEAFF. CDR3 DNA: TGCGCCAGCAGTCGACAGGGGAACACTGAAGCTTTCTTT.

J is TRBJ1-5 and V is TRBV2; D unresolved. CDR3 length equals 13 residues. V lost 0 bases and J 6 bases, leaving 6 bases between the germline ends. Per the germline V gene, CDR1 is SNHLY and CDR2 is FYNNEI. CDR3 DNA sequence: TGTGCCAGCAGTGAAGCGGGGATTCAGCCCCAGCATTTT. Amino acid sequence: CASSEAGIQPQHF.

This clone occurred a few times. The V call is TRBV6-4, the J call TRBJ2-2; no firm D call. Germline CDR1 and CDR2: MRHNA and SNTAGT. The CDR3 runs to 15 residues. The germline V and J ends were trimmed by 5 bases and 0 bases, with 10 bases remaining between them. The CDR3, as DNA: TGTGCCAGCAGTCCCGGAGCGACGAACACCGGGGAGCTGTTTTTT. Residues: CASSPGATNTGELFF.

The chain uses TRBV4-1 and TRBJ1-1; TRBD1 agrees at 8 bases. The germline gives CDR1 MGHRA, CDR2 YSYEKL. The ends lost 0 bases at V and 1 base at J; junction bases unmatched: 7. This CDR3 region has 17 residues. The chain's CDR3 is CASSQEGRQGPNTEAFF. The CDR3 nucleotides are TGCGCCAGCAGCCAAGAAGGGAGACAGGGGCCGAACACTGAAGCTTTCTTT.

The J gene is TRBJ2-7, the V gene TRBV5-8; 8 bases are shared with TRBD1. CDR1 and CDR2 (germline): SGHTS, YDEGEE. V trimming: 4 bases; J trimming: 7 bases; junction bases outside the gene matches: 13. The CDR3 loop spans 15 amino acids. The CDR3 loop is CASSPRRTGPGEQYF. The CDR3 DNA is TGTGCCAGCAGCCCCCGGAGGACAGGGCCGGGAGAGCAGTACTTC.

About this clone: The junction departs from the called germline gene at one end, perhaps through a read error. The genes are TRBV23-1 and TRBJ2-7, with 11 nucleotides matching TRBD1. TRBV23-1 is annotated as an ORF whose role is uncertain. The CDR3 has 14 amino acids. Here the CDR3 reads CASRQGQGEYEQYF. CDR3 in DNA: TGCGCCAGCCGTCAGGGACAGGGGGAGTACGAGCAGTACTTC.

The chain carries TRBV7-9 and TRBJ1-2, with D perhaps TRBD1 (5 bases). In germline, CDR1 is SEHNR, CDR2 FQNEAQ (reference sequence). This CDR3 has 16 residues. The V end was cut by 4 bases, the J end by 4 bases, with 19 bases between. CDR3 nucleotide sequence: TGTGCCAGCAGCTCAGTCTCGTCACGGGACCTCTATGGCTACACCTTC. Protein: CASSSVSSRDLYGYTF.

The gene calls are TRBV19 and TRBJ1-1; the D is unclear. Germline V gene sequence: CDR1 LNHDA, CDR2 SQIVND (reference sequence). Trimming cost V 5 bases and J 4 bases, with 14 bases left between them. The CDR3 sequence is 14 residues long. DNA of the CDR3: TGTGCCAGTAGTGCCGCCCTCAGGCGCACTGAAGCTTTCTTT. Translation gives CASSAALRRTEAFF.

This chain connects TRBV18 to TRBJ1-3; D perhaps matches TRBD1 (5 bases). Trimming cost V 5 bases and J 4 bases, with 9 bases left between them. From germline, CDR1 is KGHSH and CDR2 LQKENI. This CDR3 contains 13 residues. The CDR3 loop is CASSEGSGNTIYF. Written as DNA, the CDR3 is TGTGCCAGCTCAGAGGGGTCCGGAAACACCATATATTTT.

The rearrangement uses TRBV5-8 and TRBJ2-5; 9 bases map to TRBD2. The ends lost 3 bases at V and 3 bases at J; junction bases unmatched: 6. The germline V gene has CDR1 SGHTS and CDR2 YDEGEE. CDR3 size: 15 residues. CDR3 in DNA: TGTGCCAGCAGCTGGGCGCGGGGGGGGGAAGAGACCCAGTACTTC. Its translation: CASSWARGGEETQYF.

The rearrangement joins TRBV7-9 to TRBJ2-1; 11 bases match TRBD1. This CDR3 comprises 14 residues. Trimming cost V 5 bases and J 7 bases; bases outside gene matches: 4. Per the germline V gene, CDR1 is SEHNR and CDR2 is FQNEAQ (reference sequence). The CDR3 sequence is CASSGTGGMNEQFF. The DNA for the CDR3 is TGTGCCAGCAGCGGGACAGGGGGAATGAATGAGCAGTTCTTC. The full variable domain, in which reference TRBV7-9 and TRBJ2-1 provide the parts outside the CDR3, is DTGVSQNPRHKITKRGQNVTFRCDPISEHNRLYWYRQTLGQGPEFLTYFQNEAQLEKSRLLSDRFSAERPKGSFSTLEIQRTEQGDSAMYLCASSGTGGMNEQFFGPGTRLTVL.